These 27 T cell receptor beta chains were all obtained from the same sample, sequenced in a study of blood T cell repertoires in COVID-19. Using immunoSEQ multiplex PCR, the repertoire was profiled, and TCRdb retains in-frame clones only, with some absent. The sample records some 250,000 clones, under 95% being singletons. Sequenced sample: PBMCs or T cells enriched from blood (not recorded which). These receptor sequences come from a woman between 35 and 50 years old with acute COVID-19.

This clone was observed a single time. CDR3 protein: CASSPITGGGTEAFF. Here the CDR3 DNA reads TGTGCCAGCAGTCCGATTACAGGGGGTGGCACTGAAGCTTTCTTT. The chain combines TRBV27 with TRBJ1-1; 8 nucleotides line up with TRBD1. Germline V gives CDR1 MNHEY, CDR2 SMNVEV (reference sequence). The CDR3 sequence is 15 residues long. After removal of 5 bases from V and 4 bases from J, the junction contained 9 bases not matched to a gene.

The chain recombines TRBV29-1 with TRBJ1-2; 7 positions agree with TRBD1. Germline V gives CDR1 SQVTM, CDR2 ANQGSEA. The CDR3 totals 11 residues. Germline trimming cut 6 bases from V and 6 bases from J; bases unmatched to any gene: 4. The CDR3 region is CSVWDSDGYTF. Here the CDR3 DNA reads TGCAGCGTCTGGGACAGCGATGGCTACACCTTC.

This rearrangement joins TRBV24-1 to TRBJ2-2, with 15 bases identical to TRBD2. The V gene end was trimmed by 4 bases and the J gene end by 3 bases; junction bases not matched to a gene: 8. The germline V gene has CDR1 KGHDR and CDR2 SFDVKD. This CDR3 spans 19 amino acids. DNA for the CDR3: TGTGCCACCAGTGACCCCCAGGGACTAGCGGGGGGACACACCGGGGAGCTGTTTTTT. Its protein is CATSDPQGLAGGHTGELFF.

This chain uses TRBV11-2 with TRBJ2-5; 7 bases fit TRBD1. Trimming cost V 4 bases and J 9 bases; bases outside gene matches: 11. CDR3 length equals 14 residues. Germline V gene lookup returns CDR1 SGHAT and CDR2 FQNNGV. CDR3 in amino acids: CASSWTGREGPQYF. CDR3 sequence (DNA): TGTGCCAGCAGCTGGACAGGCCGTGAAGGGCCCCAGTACTTC.

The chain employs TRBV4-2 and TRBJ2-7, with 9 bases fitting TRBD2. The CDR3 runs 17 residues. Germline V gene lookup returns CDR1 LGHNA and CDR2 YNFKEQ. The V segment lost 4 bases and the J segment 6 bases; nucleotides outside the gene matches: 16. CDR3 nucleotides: TGTGCCAGCAGCCCCTTTTCCAGTCTAGCGGGAAGGGGCGAGCAGTACTTC. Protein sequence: CASSPFSSLAGRGEQYF.

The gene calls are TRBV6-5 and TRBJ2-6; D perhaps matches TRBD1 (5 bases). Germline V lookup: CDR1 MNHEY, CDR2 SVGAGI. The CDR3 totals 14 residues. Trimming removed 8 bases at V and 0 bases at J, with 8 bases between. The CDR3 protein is CASSTVSGANVLTF. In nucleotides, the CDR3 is TGTGCCAGCTCGACAGTCTCTGGGGCCAACGTCCTGACTTTC.

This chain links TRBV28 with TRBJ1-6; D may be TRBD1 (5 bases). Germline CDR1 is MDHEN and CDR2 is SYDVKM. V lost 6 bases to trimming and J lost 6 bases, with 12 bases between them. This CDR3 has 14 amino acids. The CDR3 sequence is CASRAGGSNSPLHF. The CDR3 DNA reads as TGTGCCAGCAGGGCCGGGGGGAGTAATTCACCCCTCCACTTT.

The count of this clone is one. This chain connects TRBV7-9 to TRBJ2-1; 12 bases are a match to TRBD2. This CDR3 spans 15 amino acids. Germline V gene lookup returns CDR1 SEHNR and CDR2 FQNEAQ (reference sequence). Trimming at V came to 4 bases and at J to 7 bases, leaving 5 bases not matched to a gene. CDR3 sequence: CASSSRLAGDNEQFF. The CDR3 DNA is TGTGCCAGCAGCTCCCGACTAGCGGGAGATAATGAGCAGTTCTTC.

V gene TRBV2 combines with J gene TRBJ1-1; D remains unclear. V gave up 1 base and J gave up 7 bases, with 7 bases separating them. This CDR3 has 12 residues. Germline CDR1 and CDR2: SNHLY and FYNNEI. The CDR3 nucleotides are TGTGCCAGCAGTGAAGACACCTTTGAAGCTTTCTTT. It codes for CASSEDTFEAFF.

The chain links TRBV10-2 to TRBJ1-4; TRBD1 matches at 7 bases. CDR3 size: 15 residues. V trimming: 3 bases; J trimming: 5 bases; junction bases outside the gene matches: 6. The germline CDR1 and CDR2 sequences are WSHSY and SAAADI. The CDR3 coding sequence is TGCGCCAGCAGTGATTGGGGCAGGGGGAATGAAAAACTGTTTTTT. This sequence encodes CASSDWGRGNEKLFF.

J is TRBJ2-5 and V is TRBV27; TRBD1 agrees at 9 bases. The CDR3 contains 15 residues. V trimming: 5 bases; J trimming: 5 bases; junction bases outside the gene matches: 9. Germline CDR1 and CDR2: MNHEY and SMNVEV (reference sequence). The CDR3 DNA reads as TGTGCCAGCAGTCTGAGGGGACAGGGTTCCGAGACCCAGTACTTC. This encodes CASSLRGQGSETQYF.

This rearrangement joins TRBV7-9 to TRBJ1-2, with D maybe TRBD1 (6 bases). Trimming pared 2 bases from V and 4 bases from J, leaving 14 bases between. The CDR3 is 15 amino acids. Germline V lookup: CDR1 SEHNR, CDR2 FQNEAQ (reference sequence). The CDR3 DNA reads TGTGCCAGCAGCTTACCGGGACAAAAGGGCTATGGCTACACCTTC. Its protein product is CASSLPGQKGYGYTF.

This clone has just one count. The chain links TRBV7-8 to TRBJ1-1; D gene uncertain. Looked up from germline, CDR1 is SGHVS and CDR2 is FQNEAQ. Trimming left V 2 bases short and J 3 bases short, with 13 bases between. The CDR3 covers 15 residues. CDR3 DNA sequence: TGTGCCAGCAGCTTAAACTCCGCGGGAGACACTGAAGCTTTCTTT. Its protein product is CASSLNSAGDTEAFF.

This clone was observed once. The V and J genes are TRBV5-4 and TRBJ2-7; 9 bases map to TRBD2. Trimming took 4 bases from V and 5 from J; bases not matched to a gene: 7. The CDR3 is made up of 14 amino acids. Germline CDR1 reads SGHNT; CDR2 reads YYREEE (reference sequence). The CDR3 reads CASSSSGGRDEQYF. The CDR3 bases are TGTGCCAGCAGCAGTAGCGGGGGTCGGGACGAGCAGTACTTC.

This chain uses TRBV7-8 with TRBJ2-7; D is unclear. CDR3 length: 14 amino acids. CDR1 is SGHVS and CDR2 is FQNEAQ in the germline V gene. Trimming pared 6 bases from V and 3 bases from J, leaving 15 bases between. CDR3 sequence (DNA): TGTGCCAGCAGTAACAGTCACAATTACTACGAGCAGTACTTC. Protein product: CASSNSHNYYEQYF. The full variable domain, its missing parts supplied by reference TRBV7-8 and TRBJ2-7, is GAGVSQSPRYKVAKRGQDVALRCDPISGHVSLFWYQQALGQGPEFLTYFQNEAQLDKSGLPSDRFFAERPEGSVSTLKIQRTQQEDSAVYLCASSNSHNYYEQYFGPGTRLTVT.

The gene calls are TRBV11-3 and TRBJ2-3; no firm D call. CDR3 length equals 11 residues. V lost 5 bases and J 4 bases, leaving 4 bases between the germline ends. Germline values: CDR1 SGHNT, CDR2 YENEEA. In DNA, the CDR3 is TGTGCCAGCAGCCGTTCAGATACGCAGTATTTT. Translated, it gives CASSRSDTQYF.

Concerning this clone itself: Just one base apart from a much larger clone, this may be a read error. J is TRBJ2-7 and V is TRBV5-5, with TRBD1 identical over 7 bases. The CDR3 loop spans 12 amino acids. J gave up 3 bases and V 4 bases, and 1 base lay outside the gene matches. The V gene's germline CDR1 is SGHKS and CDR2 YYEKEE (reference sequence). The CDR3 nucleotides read TGTGCCAGCAGCCGGGACAGCTACGAGCAGTACTTC. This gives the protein CASSRDSYEQYF.

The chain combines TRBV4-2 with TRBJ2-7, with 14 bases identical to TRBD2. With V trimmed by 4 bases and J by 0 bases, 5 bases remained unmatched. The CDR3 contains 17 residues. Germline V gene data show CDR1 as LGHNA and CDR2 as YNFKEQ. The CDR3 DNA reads TGTGCCAGCAGCCTTGGACTAGCGGGAGGCCGCTCCTACGAGCAGTACTTC. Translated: CASSLGLAGGRSYEQYF.

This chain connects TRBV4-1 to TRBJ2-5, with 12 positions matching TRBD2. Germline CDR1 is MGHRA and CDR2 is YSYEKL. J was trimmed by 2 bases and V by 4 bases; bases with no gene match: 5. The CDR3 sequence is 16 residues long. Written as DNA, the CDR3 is TGCGCCAGCAGCCTGATGACTAGCGGGGGACAAGAGACCCAGTACTTC. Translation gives CASSLMTSGGQETQYF.

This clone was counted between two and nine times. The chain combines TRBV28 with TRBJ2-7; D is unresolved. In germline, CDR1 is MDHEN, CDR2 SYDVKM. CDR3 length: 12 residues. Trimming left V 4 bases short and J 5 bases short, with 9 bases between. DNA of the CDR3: TGTGCCAGCAGTTCTCCGACAAACGAGCAGTACTTC. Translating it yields CASSSPTNEQYF.

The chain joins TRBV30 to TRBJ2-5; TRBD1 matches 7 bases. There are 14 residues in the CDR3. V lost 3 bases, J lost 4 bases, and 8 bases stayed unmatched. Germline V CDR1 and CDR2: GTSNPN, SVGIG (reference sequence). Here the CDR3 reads CAWSLTGTPETQYF. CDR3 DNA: TGTGCCTGGAGCTTGACAGGGACGCCAGAGACCCAGTACTTC.

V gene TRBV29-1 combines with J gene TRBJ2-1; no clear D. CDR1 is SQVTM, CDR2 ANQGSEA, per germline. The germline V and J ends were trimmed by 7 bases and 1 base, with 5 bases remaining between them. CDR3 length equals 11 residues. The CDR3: CSATSYNEQFF. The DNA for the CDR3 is TGCAGCGCCACTTCCTACAATGAGCAGTTCTTC.

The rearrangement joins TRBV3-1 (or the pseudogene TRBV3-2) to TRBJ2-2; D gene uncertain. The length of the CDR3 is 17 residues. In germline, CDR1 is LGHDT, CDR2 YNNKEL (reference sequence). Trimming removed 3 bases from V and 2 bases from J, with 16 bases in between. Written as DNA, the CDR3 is TGTGCCAGCAGCCACGCCATGGTCGGTCGAAACACCGGGGAGCTGTTTTTT. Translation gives CASSHAMVGRNTGELFF.

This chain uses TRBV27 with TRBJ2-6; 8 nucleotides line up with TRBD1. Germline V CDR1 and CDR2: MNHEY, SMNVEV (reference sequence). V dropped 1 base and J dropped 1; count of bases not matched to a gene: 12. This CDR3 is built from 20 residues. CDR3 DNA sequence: TGTGCCAGCAGTTTATACGGGTCAGGGGGCGCAATGTCTGGGGCCAACGTCCTGACTTTC. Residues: CASSLYGSGGAMSGANVLTF.

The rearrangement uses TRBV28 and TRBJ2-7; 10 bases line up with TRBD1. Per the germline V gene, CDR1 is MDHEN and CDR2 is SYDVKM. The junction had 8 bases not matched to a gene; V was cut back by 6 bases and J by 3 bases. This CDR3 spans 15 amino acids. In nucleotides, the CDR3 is TGTGCCAGCAGGCCCGGACAGGGGGTTGACTACGAGCAGTACTTC. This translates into CASRPGQGVDYEQYF.

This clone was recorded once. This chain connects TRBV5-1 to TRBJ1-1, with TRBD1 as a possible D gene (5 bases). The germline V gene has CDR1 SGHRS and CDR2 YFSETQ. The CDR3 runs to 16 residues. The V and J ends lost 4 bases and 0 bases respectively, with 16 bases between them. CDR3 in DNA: TGCGCCAGCAGCCAGGGTGTGCTCGTATTGAACACTGAAGCTTTCTTT. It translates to CASSQGVLVLNTEAFF.

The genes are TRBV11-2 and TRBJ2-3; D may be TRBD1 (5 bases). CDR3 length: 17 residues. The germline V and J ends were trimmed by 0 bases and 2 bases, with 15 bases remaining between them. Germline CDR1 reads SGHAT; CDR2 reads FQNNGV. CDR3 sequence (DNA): TGTGCCAGCAGCTTAGATCTTTGGCCAGGGAACACAGATACGCAGTATTTT. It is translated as CASSLDLWPGNTDTQYF. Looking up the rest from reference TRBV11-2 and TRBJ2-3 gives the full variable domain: EAGVAQSPRYKIIEKRQSVAFWCNPISGHATLYWYQQILGQGPKLLIQFQNNGVVDDSQLPKDRFSAERLKGVDSTLKIQPAKLEDSAVYLCASSLDLWPGNTDTQYFGPGTRLTVL.